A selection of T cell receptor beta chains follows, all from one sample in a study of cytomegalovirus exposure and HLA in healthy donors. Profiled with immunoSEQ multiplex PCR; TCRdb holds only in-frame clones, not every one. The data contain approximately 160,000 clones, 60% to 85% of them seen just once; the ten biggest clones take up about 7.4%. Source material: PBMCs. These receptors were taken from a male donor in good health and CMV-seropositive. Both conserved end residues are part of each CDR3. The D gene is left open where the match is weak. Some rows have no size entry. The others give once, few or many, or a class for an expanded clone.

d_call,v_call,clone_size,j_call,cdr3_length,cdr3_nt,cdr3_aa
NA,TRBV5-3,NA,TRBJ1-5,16,TGTGCCAGAAGCGGGGCGCTTGCGGTCGGCAATCAGCCCCAGCATTTT,CARSGALAVGNQPQHF
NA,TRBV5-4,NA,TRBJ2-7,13,TGTGCCAGCAGCCAGAGACAGGCACACGAGCAGTACTTC,CASSQRQAHEQYF
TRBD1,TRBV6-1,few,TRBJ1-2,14,TGTGCCAGCAAGGGGGCAGGGCGCCCCTATGGCTACACCTTC,CASKGAGRPYGYTF
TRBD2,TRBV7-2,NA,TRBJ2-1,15,TGTGCCAGCAGCTTCAGGAGCGGGGGGGCTCTAGAGCAGTTCTTC,CASSFRSGGALEQFF
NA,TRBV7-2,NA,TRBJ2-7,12,TGTGCCAGCAGCTTAAACAGCTACGAGCAGTACTTC,CASSLNSYEQYF
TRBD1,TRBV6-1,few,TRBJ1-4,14,TGTGCCAGCAGCTGGACAGGGCCTAATGAAAAACTGTTTTTT,CASSWTGPNEKLFF
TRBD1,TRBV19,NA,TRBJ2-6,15,TGTGCCAGTAGTAACCAGGGGGCTGGGGCCAACGTCCTGACTTTC,CASSNQGAGANVLTF
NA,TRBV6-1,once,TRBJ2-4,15,TGTGCCAGCAGTGGGCAGGGAGGTCCCAAAAACATTCAGTACTTC,CASSGQGGPKNIQYF
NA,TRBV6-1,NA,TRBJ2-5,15,TGTGCCAGCAGTGAAAGGCCCGGGGTGGGGGAGACCCAGTACTTC,CASSERPGVGETQYF
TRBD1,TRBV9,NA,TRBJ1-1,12,TGTGCCAGCAGCGTTACAGGGGGCGAAGCTTTCTTT,CASSVTGGEAFF
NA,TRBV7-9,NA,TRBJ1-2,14,TGTGCCAGCAGGGCAGGGCAATCCAACTATGGCTACACCTTC,CASRAGQSNYGYTF
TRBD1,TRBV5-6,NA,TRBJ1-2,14,TGTGCCAGCAGCTTGGGACAGGGGGCATGCGGCTACACCTTC,CASSLGQGACGYTF